This T cell receptor beta chain was obtained from a study of cytomegalovirus exposure and HLA in healthy donors. Germline V lookup: CDR1 SGHNT, CDR2 YYREEE (reference sequence). The CDR3 is 16 amino acids. V gave up 3 bases and J gave up 5 bases; unmatched junction bases: 10. Use of 60 Vbeta and 13 Jbeta primers characterized the PCR. Assay: immunoSEQ multiplex PCR; the TCRdb copy retains only in-frame clones and omits some. The sample holds about 65,000 clones, around 80% seen once. Sequenced sample: PBMCs. V is TRBV5-4 and J is TRBJ2-7; 11 bases fit TRBD2. The sequence was collected from a young woman in good health and CMV-seronegative. The CDR3 region is CASSSETSGRLDEQYF. CDR3 nucleotides: TGTGCCAGCAGCTCGGAAACTAGCGGGAGACTCGACGAGCAGTACTTC. Supplemented by reference TRBV5-4 and TRBJ2-7, the full variable domain reads ETGVTQSPTHLIKTRGQQVTLRCSSQSGHNTVSWYQQALGQGPQFIFQYYREEENGRGNFPPRFSGLQFPNYSSELNVNALELDDSALYLCASSSETSGRLDEQYFGPGTRLTVT.